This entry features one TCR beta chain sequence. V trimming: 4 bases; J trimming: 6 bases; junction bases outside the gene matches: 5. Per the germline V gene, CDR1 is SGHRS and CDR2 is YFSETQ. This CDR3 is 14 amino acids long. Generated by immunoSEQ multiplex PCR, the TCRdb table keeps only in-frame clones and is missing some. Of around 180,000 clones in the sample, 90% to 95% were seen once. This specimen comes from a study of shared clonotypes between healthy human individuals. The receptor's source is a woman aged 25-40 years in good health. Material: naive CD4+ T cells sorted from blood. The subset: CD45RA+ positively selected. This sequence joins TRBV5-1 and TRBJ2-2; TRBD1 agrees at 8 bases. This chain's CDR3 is CASSQQGAAGELFF. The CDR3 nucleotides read TGCGCCAGCAGCCAGCAGGGGGCAGCCGGGGAGCTGTTTTTT.